These T cell receptor beta chains were read from a single sample in a study of T-cell memory formation after mild COVID-19. TCRdb re-called the 5' RACE reads with MiXCR, one entry per CDR3 protein. The data contain approximately 260,000 distinct CDR3 sequences, 16% of them singletons. The sequenced material came from PBMCs or a T cell subset sorted from them (not recorded which). These receptors originate from a young man who had mild COVID-19 (a few samples of this study predate the infection). Cell type and time point are not known. Both conserved end residues are part of each CDR3. Fields, in order: J gene, D gene, V gene, clone size, CDR3 DNA, CDR3 protein. The D gene is left open where the match is weak. Only some rows state a clone size, as once, few, many or a class for expanded clones.

J: TRBJ2-3; D: -; V: TRBV9; size: few; DNA: TGTGCCAGCAGCACCACGACAGATACGCAGTATTTT; CDR3: CASSTTTDTQYF
J: TRBJ2-1; D: TRBD2; V: TRBV27; size: few; DNA: TGTGCCAGCAGTGTACTAGCGGGGTCCTACAATGAGCAGTTCTTC; CDR3: CASSVLAGSYNEQFF
J: TRBJ2-2; D: -; V: TRBV12-3/TRBV12-4; size: few; DNA: TGTGCCAGCCCATATGCCCAGGTGACCGGGGAGCTGTTTTTT; CDR3: CASPYAQVTGELFF
J: TRBJ2-2; D: -; V: TRBV7-6; size: few; DNA: TGTGCCAGCAGCTCCGGTCGGCGAGGGACCGGGGAGCTGTTTTTT; CDR3: CASSSGRRGTGELFF
J: TRBJ2-3; D: -; V: TRBV20-1; size: few; DNA: TGCAGTGCTAGAGACCCCACGGTACGGGGTTTAGATACGCAGTATTTT; CDR3: CSARDPTVRGLDTQYF
J: TRBJ1-1; D: -; V: TRBV7-9; size: many; DNA: TGTGCCAGCAGGGGGGGTCGGGACACTGAAGCTTTCTTT; CDR3: CASRGGRDTEAFF
J: TRBJ2-1; D: TRBD1; V: TRBV19; size: few; DNA: TGTGCCAGTAGTTCAACCTACAGGGGGTGGGATGAGCAGTTCTTC; CDR3: CASSSTYRGWDEQFF
J: TRBJ2-1; D: -; V: TRBV7-2; size: -; DNA: TGTGCCAGCAGCTTATCGCGTGAGCAGTTCTTC; CDR3: CASSLSREQFF
J: TRBJ1-2; D: -; V: TRBV4-1; size: few; DNA: TGCGCCAGCAGCACTCTCCCGAGGGGCAACTATGGCTACACCTTC; CDR3: CASSTLPRGNYGYTF
J: TRBJ2-5; D: TRBD1; V: TRBV5-1; size: few; DNA: TGCGCCAGCAGCTCAGATTGGGGGACAGGGAAAGAGACCCAGTACTTC; CDR3: CASSSDWGTGKETQYF
J: TRBJ2-5; D: TRBD2; V: TRBV5-4; size: many; DNA: TGTGCCAGCAGCTTGGCCAGTAGCGGGGAAGAGACCCAGTACTTC; CDR3: CASSLASSGEETQYF
J: TRBJ1-1; D: -; V: TRBV7-2; size: -; DNA: TGTGCCAGCAGCTTGGCCCTTGGTTTAAGTCCTGAAGCTTTCTTT; CDR3: CASSLALGLSPEAFF
J: TRBJ2-1; D: TRBD1; V: TRBV7-2; size: few; DNA: TGTGCCAGCAGCTTCACAGGGGGCGAGCAGTTCTTC; CDR3: CASSFTGGEQFF
J: TRBJ2-3; D: TRBD2; V: TRBV7-2; size: few; DNA: TGTGCCAGCAGCCGACATTATACTAGCGGGGGCATCACAGATACGCAGTATTTT; CDR3: CASSRHYTSGGITDTQYF
J: TRBJ2-5; D: -; V: TRBV5-1; size: -; DNA: TGCGCCAGCAGCTTGGTGCTGTTGGGGACACCGGCCTTTGGGGAGACCCAGTACTTC; CDR3: CASSLVLLGTPAFGETQYF
J: TRBJ1-6; D: -; V: TRBV6-1; size: -; DNA: TGTGCCAGCAGTGAAGCTGCCGGGAATTCACCCCTCCACTTT; CDR3: CASSEAAGNSPLHF
J: TRBJ1-1; D: TRBD1; V: TRBV5-1; size: -; DNA: TGCGCCAGCAGCTGGGGGGACAGTAAGAACACTGAAGCTTTCTTT; CDR3: CASSWGDSKNTEAFF
J: TRBJ2-5; D: -; V: TRBV4-1; size: -; DNA: TGCGCCAGCAGCCAACCCTCGAGGGGATCGCGCCAAGAGACCCAGTACTTC; CDR3: CASSQPSRGSRQETQYF
J: TRBJ2-3; D: -; V: TRBV27; size: many; DNA: TGTGCCAGCAGTTTGTCTTGGGCAGATACGCAGTATTTT; CDR3: CASSLSWADTQYF
J: TRBJ1-3; D: -; V: TRBV29-1; size: -; DNA: TGCAGCCCGACTATGGGGGGAACCTCTGGAAACACCATATATTTT; CDR3: CSPTMGGTSGNTIYF
J: TRBJ2-7; D: -; V: TRBV7-2; size: few; DNA: TGTGCCAGCAGCTTCCTTATGGACGTTCGCTCCTACGAGCAGTACTTC; CDR3: CASSFLMDVRSYEQYF
J: TRBJ2-1; D: -; V: TRBV4-3; size: few; DNA: TGCGCCAGCAGCCAAGGTACTGCGCGGTACAATGAGCAGTTCTTC; CDR3: CASSQGTARYNEQFF
J: TRBJ1-3; D: -; V: TRBV4-2; size: -; DNA: TGTGCCAGCAGCCAATCCAGCGATGGAAACACCATATATTTT; CDR3: CASSQSSDGNTIYF
J: TRBJ2-5; D: -; V: TRBV7-2; size: -; DNA: TGTGCCAGCAGCCCGAACATAAACCAAGAGACCCAGTACTTC; CDR3: CASSPNINQETQYF
J: TRBJ2-3; D: TRBD2; V: TRBV12-3/TRBV12-4; size: few; DNA: TGTGCCAGCAGGCCCCGACTAGCGGGAACTAGCACAGATACGCAGTATTTT; CDR3: CASRPRLAGTSTDTQYF
J: TRBJ1-1; D: -; V: TRBV30; size: once; DNA: TGTGCCTGGAGACAGAAGACTGAAGCTTTCTTT; CDR3: CAWRQKTEAFF
J: TRBJ2-3; D: -; V: TRBV12-3/TRBV12-4; size: few; DNA: TGTGCCAGCCCTGGCACCTCCACAGATACGCAGTATTTT; CDR3: CASPGTSTDTQYF